These 17 T cell receptor beta chains were sequenced from one sample in a study of beta chain features in type 1 diabetes. Sequencing targeted expressed TCRB transcripts, as all isolated RNA had been reverse transcribed. The repertoire was sequenced with immunoSEQ multiplex PCR; TCRdb's copy has only in-frame clones and lacks some. The sample holds some 40,000 clones; over 45% are singletons and the top ten take 0.65% to 0.8%. Sequenced input: central memory CD4+ T cells from blood. These receptors originate from a woman under 30 in good health.

The V gene is TRBV10-1, the J gene TRBJ2-4; D possibly corresponds to TRBD1 (6 bases). Germline loops: CDR1 WNHNN, CDR2 SYGVQD (reference sequence). Between the trimmed V and J ends, which lost 2 bases and 6 bases, there was a span of 11 bases. The length of the CDR3 is 14 residues. The CDR3 loop reads CASSEAGELNIQYF. The CDR3 DNA reads as TGCGCCAGCAGTGAGGCAGGGGAGCTAAACATTCAGTACTTC.

The chain combines TRBV5-4 with TRBJ2-1, with TRBD2 identical over 9 bases. CDR3 size: 16 residues. Germline trimming cut 0 bases from V and 0 bases from J; bases unmatched to any gene: 1. Germline V gives CDR1 SGHNT, CDR2 YYREEE (reference sequence). CDR3 in amino acids: CASSLGGRGSYNEQFF. As DNA, the CDR3 is TGTGCCAGCAGCTTGGGCGGGAGGGGCTCCTACAATGAGCAGTTCTTC.

There are a few counts of this clone. The J gene is TRBJ2-2, the V gene TRBV11-3; D is possibly TRBD2 (6 bases). V gave up 5 bases and J gave up 8 bases, with 18 bases separating them. The CDR3 has 15 amino acids. Germline V lookup: CDR1 SGHNT, CDR2 YENEEA. The CDR3 DNA follows: TGTGCCAGCAGCAAGACGGGGGTAACGACTGGGGAGCTGTTTTTT. Residues: CASSKTGVTTGELFF.

CDR3 amino acids: CAWRGAGTDTQYF. CDR3 nucleotides: TGTGCCTGGAGGGGCGCAGGGACAGATACGCAGTATTTT. V and J are TRBV30 and TRBJ2-3, with D possibly TRBD1 on 5 matching bases. The germline CDR1 and CDR2 sequences are GTSNPN and SVGIG (reference sequence). The CDR3 has 13 residues. V lost 3 bases and J 3 bases, leaving 10 bases between the germline ends.

This chain uses TRBV15 with TRBJ1-1; D not certain. Trimming left V 6 bases short and J 0 bases short, with 11 bases between. The CDR3 is 14 amino acids. CDR1 LNHNV and CDR2 YYDKDF come from the germline V gene (reference sequence). CDR3 residues: CATSPGVLNTEAFF. The DNA of the CDR3 is TGTGCCACCAGTCCAGGTGTCTTGAACACTGAAGCTTTCTTT.

CDR3 coding DNA: TGTGCCTGGAGTGTATCCAGGGGGCCTTACGAGCAGTACTTC. Amino acid sequence: CAWSVSRGPYEQYF. V and J are TRBV30 and TRBJ2-7; 8 bases fit TRBD1. The CDR3 spans 14 residues. Trimming took 0 bases from V and 4 from J; bases not matched to a gene: 5. The germline V gene encodes CDR1 GTSNPN and CDR2 SVGIG (reference sequence).

The rearrangement uses TRBV5-6 and TRBJ1-4, with 9 bases fitting TRBD1. Germline assignment: CDR1 SGHDT and CDR2 YYEEEE. The V and J ends lost 0 bases and 4 bases, in that order; junction bases with no gene match: 7. The CDR3 is 17 amino acids. The CDR3 nucleotides are TGTGCCAGCAGCTTGGGACAGGGGGTGAGCTATAATGAAAAACTGTTTTTT. This codes for CASSLGQGVSYNEKLFF.

The chain combines TRBV27 with TRBJ2-1; 11 bases align to TRBD1. Looked up from germline, CDR1 is MNHEY and CDR2 is SMNVEV (reference sequence). V lost 2 bases, J lost 6 bases, and 3 bases stayed unmatched. This CDR3 spans 15 amino acids. CDR3 sequence: CASSLPGQGGNEQFF. The DNA of the CDR3 is TGTGCCAGCAGTTTACCGGGACAGGGGGGCAATGAGCAGTTCTTC.

The chain carries TRBV2 and TRBJ2-3, with D possibly being TRBD2 (6 bases). V lost 3 bases and J lost 2, with 12 bases in between. CDR1 and CDR2 from the germline V gene are SNHLY and FYNNEI. This CDR3 contains 15 residues. The chain's CDR3 is CASSELGLDTDTQYF. CDR3 DNA: TGTGCCAGCAGTGAGCTGGGACTCGACACAGATACGCAGTATTTT. Drawing the rest from reference TRBV2 and TRBJ2-3, the complete variable domain is EPEVTQTPSHQVTQMGQEVILRCVPISNHLYFYWYRQILGQKVEFLVSFYNNEISEKSEIFDDQFSVERPDGSNFTLKIRSTKLEDSAMYFCASSELGLDTDTQYFGPGTRLTVL.

The chain carries TRBV30 and TRBJ1-1; 7 bases are a match to TRBD1. The CDR3 has 16 amino acids. Trimming took 0 bases from V and 2 from J; bases not matched to a gene: 9. CDR1 is GTSNPN and CDR2 is SVGIG in the germline V gene (reference sequence). Here the CDR3 DNA reads TGTGCCTGGAGTGTATGGTCCGGGACAGCAAACACTGAAGCTTTCTTT. Its translation: CAWSVWSGTANTEAFF.

V is TRBV30 and J is TRBJ2-7, with a tentative D call TRBD1 (5 bases). V lost 1 base and J lost 6, with 7 bases in between. CDR1 is GTSNPN and CDR2 is SVGIG in the germline V gene (reference sequence). This CDR3 has 11 amino acids. CDR3 amino acids: CAWSGQGEQYF. The DNA of the CDR3 is TGTGCCTGGAGTGGTCAGGGCGAGCAGTACTTC. The variable domain in full, with the rest retrieved from reference TRBV30 and TRBJ2-7, is SQTIHQWPATLVQPVGSPLSLECTVEGTSNPNLYWYRQAAGRGLQLLFYSVGIGQISSEVPQNLSASRPQDRQFILSSKKLLLSDSGFYLCAWSGQGEQYFGPGTRLTVT.

This clone was observed a handful of times. The rearrangement links TRBV10-2 to TRBJ2-7; 7 bases are shared with TRBD2. Germline lookup yields CDR1 WSHSY and CDR2 SAAADI. J lost 6 bases, V lost 6 bases, and 11 bases had no gene match. The CDR3 length is 14 residues. As DNA, the CDR3 is TGCGCCAGCAGCCCGGGGAGGGGAGTTTCCGAGCAGTACTTC. It encodes CASSPGRGVSEQYF.

The V call is TRBV7-2, the J call TRBJ2-7, with TRBD1 matching 9 bases. The germline V gene has CDR1 SGHTA and CDR2 FQGNSA. The CDR3 consists of 15 residues. The J segment lost 1 base and the V segment lost 4 bases, leaving 5 bases of the junction unmatched. The CDR3 DNA reads as TGTGCCAGCAGCTCGACAGGGGGTTTTTCCTACGAGCAGTACTTC. It translates to CASSSTGGFSYEQYF.

The V and J genes are TRBV11-2 and TRBJ1-1, with 8 bases lining up with TRBD1. Germline CDR1 and CDR2: SGHAT and FQNNGV. This CDR3 is built from 15 residues. The J segment lost 0 bases and the V segment lost 2 bases, leaving 2 bases of the junction unmatched. CDR3 coding DNA: TGTGCCAGCAGCTTAAGGACAGGGATGAACACTGAAGCTTTCTTT. The encoded protein is CASSLRTGMNTEAFF.

The chain is built from TRBV11-2 and TRBJ2-2, with D uncertain. Trimming cost V 3 bases and J 2 bases, with 16 bases left between them. The CDR3 extends over 17 amino acids. The germline V gene encodes CDR1 SGHAT and CDR2 FQNNGV. The CDR3, as DNA: TGTGCCAGCAGCTTCCCCAGCGTAGCCGGTAACACCGGGGAGCTGTTTTTT. It specifies CASSFPSVAGNTGELFF.

This clone turned up a few times. The chain couples TRBV19 to TRBJ2-6; 7 positions agree with TRBD2. This CDR3 has 14 amino acids. Germline loops: CDR1 LNHDA, CDR2 SQIVND (reference sequence). The J segment lost 4 bases and the V segment lost 6 bases, leaving 3 bases of the junction unmatched. CDR3 bases: TGTGCCAGTAGCGGGGGGACCGGGGCCAACGTCCTGACTTTC. Encoded protein: CASSGGTGANVLTF. Based on the CDR3 plus reference TRBV19 and TRBJ2-6, the full variable domain is DGGITQSPKYLFRKEGQNVTLSCEQNLNHDAMYWYRQDPGQGLRLIYYSQIVNDFQKGDIAEGYSVSREKKESFPLTVTSAQKNPTAFYLCASSGGTGANVLTFGAGSRLTVL.

This clone was seen only a few times. The chain combines TRBV11-2 with TRBJ1-2, with TRBD1 as a possible D gene (5 bases). Trimming removed 2 bases at V and 7 bases at J, with 14 bases between. This CDR3 is 14 amino acids long. Germline CDR1 is SGHAT and CDR2 is FQNNGV. CDR3 coding DNA: TGTGCCAGCAGCTTAACTCAGGGACTAGGTGGCTACACCTTC. The encoded protein is CASSLTQGLGGYTF.